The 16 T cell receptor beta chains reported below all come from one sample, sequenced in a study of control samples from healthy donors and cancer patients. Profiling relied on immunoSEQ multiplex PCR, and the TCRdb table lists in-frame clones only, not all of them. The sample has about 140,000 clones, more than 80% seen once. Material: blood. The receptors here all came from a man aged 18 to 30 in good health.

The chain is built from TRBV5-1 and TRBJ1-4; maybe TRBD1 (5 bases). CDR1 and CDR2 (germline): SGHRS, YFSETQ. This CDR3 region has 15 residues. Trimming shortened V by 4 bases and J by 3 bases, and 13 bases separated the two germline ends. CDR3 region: CASSLVAGPNEKLFF. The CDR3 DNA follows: TGCGCCAGCAGCCTAGTGGCAGGGCCTAATGAAAAACTGTTTTTT.

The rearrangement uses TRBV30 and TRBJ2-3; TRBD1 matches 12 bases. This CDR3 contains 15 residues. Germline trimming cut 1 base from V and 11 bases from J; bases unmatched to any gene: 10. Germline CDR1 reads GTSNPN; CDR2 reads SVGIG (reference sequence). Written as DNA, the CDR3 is TGTGCCTGGAGTGCCGGGACAGGGGGCCCGAGGAGGCAGTATTTT. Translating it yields CAWSAGTGGPRRQYF.

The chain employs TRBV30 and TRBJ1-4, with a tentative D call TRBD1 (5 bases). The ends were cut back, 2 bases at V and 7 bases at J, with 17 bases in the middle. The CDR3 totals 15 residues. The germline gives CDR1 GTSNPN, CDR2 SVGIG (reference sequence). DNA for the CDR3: TGTGCCTGGAGTATGGAGTCGGGGGGACGTGAAAAACTGTTTTTT. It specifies CAWSMESGGREKLFF. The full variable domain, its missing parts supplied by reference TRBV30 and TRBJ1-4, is SQTIHQWPATLVQPVGSPLSLECTVEGTSNPNLYWYRQAAGRGLQLLFYSVGIGQISSEVPQNLSASRPQDRQFILSSKKLLLSDSGFYLCAWSMESGGREKLFFGSGTQLSVL.

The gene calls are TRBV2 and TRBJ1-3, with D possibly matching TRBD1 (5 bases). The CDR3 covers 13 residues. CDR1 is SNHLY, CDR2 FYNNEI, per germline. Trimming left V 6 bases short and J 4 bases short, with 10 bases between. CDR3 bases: TGTGCCAGCAGAAGGGGTACGGGAAACACCATATATTTT. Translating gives CASRRGTGNTIYF.

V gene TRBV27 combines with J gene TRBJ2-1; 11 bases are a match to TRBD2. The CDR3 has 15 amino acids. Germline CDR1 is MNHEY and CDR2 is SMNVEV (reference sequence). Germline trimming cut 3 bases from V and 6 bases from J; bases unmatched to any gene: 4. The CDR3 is CASSFLAGGPNEQFF. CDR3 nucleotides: TGTGCCAGCAGTTTTTTAGCGGGGGGGCCCAATGAGCAGTTCTTC.

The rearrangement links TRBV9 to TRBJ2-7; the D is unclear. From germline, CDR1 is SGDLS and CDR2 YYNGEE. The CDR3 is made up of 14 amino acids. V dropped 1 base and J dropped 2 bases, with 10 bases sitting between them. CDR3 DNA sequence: TGTGCCAGCAGCGTATCAGAGACCCCCTACGAGCAGTACTTC. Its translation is CASSVSETPYEQYF.

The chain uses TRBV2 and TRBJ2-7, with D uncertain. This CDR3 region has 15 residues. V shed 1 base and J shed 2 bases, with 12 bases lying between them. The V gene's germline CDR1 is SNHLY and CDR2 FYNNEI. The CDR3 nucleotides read TGTGCCAGCAGTGAAGTCGGTCTCAGCACCTACGAGCAGTACTTC. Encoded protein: CASSEVGLSTYEQYF.

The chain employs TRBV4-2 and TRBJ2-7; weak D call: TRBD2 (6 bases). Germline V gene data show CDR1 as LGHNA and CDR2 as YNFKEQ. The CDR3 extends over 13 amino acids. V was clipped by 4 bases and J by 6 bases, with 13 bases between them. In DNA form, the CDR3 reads TGTGCCAGCAGCCGCGGGACCGGCCGCGAGCAGTACTTC. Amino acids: CASSRGTGREQYF.

The CDR3 loop is CASSHGQGVNTGELFF. CDR3 nucleotides: TGCGCCAGCAGCCACGGACAGGGGGTAAACACCGGGGAGCTGTTTTTT. The chain uses TRBV4-1 and TRBJ2-2, with TRBD1 matching 10 bases. V trimming: 3 bases; J trimming: 2 bases; junction bases outside the gene matches: 3. This CDR3 region has 16 residues. Germline values: CDR1 MGHRA, CDR2 YSYEKL.

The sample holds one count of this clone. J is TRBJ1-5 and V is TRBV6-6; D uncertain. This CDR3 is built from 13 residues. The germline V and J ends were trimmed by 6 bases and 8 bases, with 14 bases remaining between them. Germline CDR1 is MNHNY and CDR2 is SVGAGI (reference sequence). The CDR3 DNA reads TGTGCCAGCAGGGAAAGGGTTGAGGAGCCCCAGCATTTT. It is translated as CASRERVEEPQHF.

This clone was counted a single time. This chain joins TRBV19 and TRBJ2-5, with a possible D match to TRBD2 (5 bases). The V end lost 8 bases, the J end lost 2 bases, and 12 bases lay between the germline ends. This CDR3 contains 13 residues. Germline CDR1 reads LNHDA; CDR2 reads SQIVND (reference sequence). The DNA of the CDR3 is TGTGCCAGTTCCCAGCCGGGGCAAGAGACCCAGTACTTC. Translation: CASSQPGQETQYF.

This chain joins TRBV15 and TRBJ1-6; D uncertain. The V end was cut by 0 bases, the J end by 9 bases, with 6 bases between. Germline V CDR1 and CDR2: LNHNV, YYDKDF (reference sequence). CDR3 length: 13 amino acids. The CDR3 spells CATSRDRVSPLHF. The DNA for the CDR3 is TGTGCCACCAGCAGAGATCGTGTTTCACCCCTCCACTTT.

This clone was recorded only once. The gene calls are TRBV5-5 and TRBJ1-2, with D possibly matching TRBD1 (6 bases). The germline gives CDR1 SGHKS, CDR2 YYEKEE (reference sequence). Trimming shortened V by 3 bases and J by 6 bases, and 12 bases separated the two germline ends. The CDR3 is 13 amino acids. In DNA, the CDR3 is TGTGCCAGCAGCTCCGACAGGCTCGATGGCTACACCTTC. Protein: CASSSDRLDGYTF. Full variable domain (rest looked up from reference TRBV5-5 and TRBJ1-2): DAGVTQSPTHLIKTRGQQVTLRCSPISGHKSVSWYQQVLGQGPQFIFQYYEKEERGRGNFPDRFSARQFPNYSSELNVNALLLGDSALYLCASSSDRLDGYTFGSGTRLTVV.

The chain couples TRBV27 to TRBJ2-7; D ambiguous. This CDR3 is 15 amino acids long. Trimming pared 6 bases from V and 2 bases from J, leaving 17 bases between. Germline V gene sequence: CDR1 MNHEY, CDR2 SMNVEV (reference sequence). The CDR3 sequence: CASSRDGLVPYEQYF. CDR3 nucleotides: TGTGCCAGCAGCCGAGACGGATTGGTACCCTACGAGCAGTACTTC.

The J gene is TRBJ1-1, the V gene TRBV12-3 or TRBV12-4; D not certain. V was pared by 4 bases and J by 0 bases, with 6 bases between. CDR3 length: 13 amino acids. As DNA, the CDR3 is TGTGCCAGCAGTTCCCGGTTGAACACTGAAGCTTTCTTT. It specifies CASSSRLNTEAFF.

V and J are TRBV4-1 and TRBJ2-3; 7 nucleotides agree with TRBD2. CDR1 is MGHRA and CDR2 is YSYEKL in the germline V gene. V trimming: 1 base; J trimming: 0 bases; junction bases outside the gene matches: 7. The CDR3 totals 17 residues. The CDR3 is CASSQGPGGMSTDTQYF. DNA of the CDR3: TGCGCCAGCAGCCAAGGCCCCGGGGGGATGAGCACAGATACGCAGTATTTT.